This is a list of T cell receptor beta chains from one sample in a study of T cells after yellow fever vaccination. Each CDR3 protein is one row after TCRdb ran MiXCR on the 5' RACE reads. The data hold some 500,000 distinct CDR3 sequences, with roughly 13% observed a single time. The sequencing used PBMCs, collected on the day of the yellow fever booster vaccination. These receptors were taken from a man aged 25-45 years who received the YFV17D yellow fever vaccine. The CDR3 runs from the conserved cysteine through the conserved F or W. D genes are given only for firm matches. The size field is filled for only some rows; it gives once, few, many or a size class.

>15|TRBV18|TRBD2|TRBJ2-5|few
TGTGCCAGCTCAACCCAGCGGGGCGGCCAAGAGACCCAGTACTTC
CASSTQRGGQETQYF
>13|TRBV20-1|.|TRBJ2-7|few
TGCAGTGCCGGACCCGGGTATTCCTACGAGCAGTACTTC
CSAGPGYSYEQYF
>10|TRBV28|.|TRBJ2-7|few
TGTGCCAGCGGACACAGGGCGGAGTACTTC
CASGHRAEYF
>12|TRBV18|.|TRBJ1-2|.
TGTGCCAGCTCAACTATGAACTATGGCTACACCTTC
CASSTMNYGYTF
>15|TRBV20-1|.|TRBJ1-2|few
TGCAGTGCTGACTCCGGGACCCACAGCAACTATGGCTACACCTTC
CSADSGTHSNYGYTF
>15|TRBV3-1|TRBD2|TRBJ2-3|.
TGTGCCAGCAGCCAAGATATGGGAGCAGGGAGGGCGCAGTATTTT
CASSQDMGAGRAQYF
>18|TRBV15|.|TRBJ1-2|.
TGTGCCACCAGCATCCCTGGACGCGACGGACTCCCAAACTATGGCTACACCTTC
CATSIPGRDGLPNYGYTF
>14|TRBV12-3/TRBV12-4|.|TRBJ1-2|few
TGTGCCAGCAGAAGATTACAGGGTTACTATGGCTACACCTTC
CASRRLQGYYGYTF
>14|TRBV19|.|TRBJ2-1|many
TGTGCCACTACGGAGGCCAGGTCCTACAATGAGCAGTTCTTC
CATTEARSYNEQFF
>13|TRBV10-1|TRBD2|TRBJ2-2|few
TGCGCCAGCCAAGGACTAGCGATCGGGGAGCTGTTTTTT
CASQGLAIGELFF
>15|TRBV5-1|TRBD2|TRBJ2-1|many
TGCGCCAGCAGCTTGGATTCGGGAGGGCAGAGTGAGCAGTTCTTC
CASSLDSGGQSEQFF
>14|TRBV20-1|.|TRBJ1-3|.
TGCAGTGCCTTGACACCGAGCTCTGGAAACACCATATATTTT
CSALTPSSGNTIYF
>12|TRBV20-1|.|TRBJ2-5|.
TGCAGTGCAATTGAGGGACAAGAGACCCAGTACTTC
CSAIEGQETQYF
>13|TRBV19|.|TRBJ2-7|few
TGTGCCAGTAGTATAGCAGGGCGGGGCGAGCAGTACTTC
CASSIAGRGEQYF
>15|TRBV3-1|.|TRBJ2-7|few
TGTGCCAGCAGCCCGCGGACGACAGTAAACTACGAGCAGTACTTC
CASSPRTTVNYEQYF
>13|TRBV7-2|TRBD1|TRBJ1-2|.
TGTGCCAGCGGACCCCGCAGGGGGGATGGCTACACCTTC
CASGPRRGDGYTF